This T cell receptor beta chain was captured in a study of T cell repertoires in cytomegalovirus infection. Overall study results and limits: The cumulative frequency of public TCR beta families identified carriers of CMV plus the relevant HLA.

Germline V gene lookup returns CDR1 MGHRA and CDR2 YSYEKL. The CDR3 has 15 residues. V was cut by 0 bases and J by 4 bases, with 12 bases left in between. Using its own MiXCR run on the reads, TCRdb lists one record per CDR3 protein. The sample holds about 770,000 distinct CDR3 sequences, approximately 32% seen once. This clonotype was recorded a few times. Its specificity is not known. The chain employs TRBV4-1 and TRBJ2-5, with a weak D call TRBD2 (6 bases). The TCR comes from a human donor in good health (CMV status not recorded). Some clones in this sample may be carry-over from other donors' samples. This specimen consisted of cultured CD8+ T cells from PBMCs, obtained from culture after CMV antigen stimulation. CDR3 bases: TGCGCCAGCAGCCAAGATGGGGTTAGCGGAGAGACCCAGTACTTC. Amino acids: CASSQDGVSGETQYF.